This paragraph covers one T cell receptor beta chain sequence. PCR amplification relied on 60 Vbeta primers (plus 13 Jbeta primers). TCRdb's table, derived via immunoSEQ multiplex PCR, lists solely in-frame clones and lacks some. The table lists fewer than 200,000 clones. This sample was taken from a study of cytomegalovirus exposure and HLA in healthy donors. Germline CDR1 is SGHTA and CDR2 is FQGNSA. V lost 3 bases to trimming and J lost 7 bases; unmatched junction nucleotides: 3. CDR3 length: 13 residues. The clonotype originates from a man aged 25 to 45 in good health and CMV-seronegative. The rearrangement links TRBV7-2 to TRBJ1-5; TRBD1 matches at 7 bases. The sample consisted of PBMCs. For the CDR3, the DNA is TGTGCCAGCAGCTTGGACAGGAACCAGCCCCAGCATTTT. Protein sequence: CASSLDRNQPQHF. Based on the CDR3 plus reference TRBV7-2 and TRBJ1-5, the full variable domain is GAGVSQSPSNKVTEKGKDVELRCDPISGHTALYWYRQSLGQGLEFLIYFQGNSAPDKSGLPSDRFSAERTGGSVSTLTIQRTQQEDSAVYLCASSLDRNQPQHFGDGTRLSIL.